This TCR beta chain comes out of a study of regulatory T cells in long-lasting Graves disease. Regarding the study as a whole: Persistent cases of Graves' showed reduced TCR diversity relative to newly diagnosed patients. Favored gene segments in persistent disease were TRBV28, TRBJ1-2 and TRBJ2-5. Only a small sample size was used, which may have cut accuracy.

iRepertoire HTBI primers and Arm-PCR of CDR3 regions built TCR beta libraries. Authors' analysis steps: Overall, samples carried some 67 TRBV and 14 TRBJ segments. TCRdb reprocessed the multiplex PCR reads via MiXCR and lists one record per CDR3 protein. The authors' filters were not applied to this entry. The profile shows hundreds of thousands of distinct CDR3 sequences, about a fifth of them singletons. The CDR3 runs 13 residues. Germline V gene lookup returns CDR1 DFQATT and CDR2 SNEGSKA (reference sequence). V was clipped by 5 bases and J by 0 bases; unmatched bases: 2. Time point of the sample: persistent/refractory GD, antithyroid drugs over 5 years with positive TRAb. Scientists built the TCR library using RNA that was extracted from PBMCs. As to this clonotype: Its antigen is unknown.

The V and J genes are TRBV20-1 and TRBJ2-7; 9 bases fit TRBD1. The sequence derives from a female donor with Graves disease. The sample consisted of peripheral blood mononuclear cells (PBMCs), taken when the disease was refractory, from a patient treated with antithyroid drugs. The CDR3 DNA reads as TGCAGTGCTGGACAGGGGAGCTCCTACGAGCAGTACTTC. It encodes CSAGQGSSYEQYF.